This TCR beta chain was observed in a study of blood T cell repertoires in COVID-19 (dated by TCRdb to about 2020). About the study as a whole: Samples from collaborators originated in the United States, Italy and Spain and spanned both the acute and convalescent phases of COVID-19. The material from the prospective study consisted of cDNA or gDNA derived from T cells, B-cell-depleted T cells, or PBMCs. The repertoires were released in a freely available public database meant as a resource for research on the immune response to SARS-CoV-2. The sample metadata nearly always contained a de-identified subject ID, COVID-19 status, age in years and sex. The samples were drawn from two sources: the first 160 participants of the ongoing ImmuneRACE study, and fewer than 1,500 subjects contributed by 6 global collaborators. HLA class I and class II types, where available, came from metadata supplied by the sample provider rather than from assay-based typing. Subjects who had been exposed to COVID-19, were actively infected with it, or had recovered from it provided the deeply sampled blood TCRbeta repertoires that made up the dataset.

The study at large found these results: The quantity of clinical and demographic metadata differed by source and by participant and was supplied without curation.

Note on this clone: The target of this receptor is not known. Nothing much larger sits one base from this clone, and base qualities are not available.

Participants in the prospective study were aged roughly 18 to 95 years, lived in 20 to 25 United States geographic areas, and enrolled through a virtual design. In the prospective study, cohorts were assigned on the basis of participant-reported clinical history obtained from a screening survey and a study questionnaire. For ImmuneRACE Cohort 3, a participant was defined as recovered based on two consecutive negative NP/OP PCR tests, clearance by a healthcare professional, or resolution of symptoms. Each participant in the prospective study had whole blood, serum and a nasopharyngeal or oropharyngeal swab collected by mobile phlebotomists. Over a roughly two-month period, participants in the prospective study had the option of providing additional blood draws and questionnaires. Before DNA extraction, prospective study blood samples were shipped either frozen or at room temperature. The immunoSEQ Assay, a bias-controlled multiplex PCR, was used to amplify TCRbeta CDR3 regions from genomic DNA. On the study's bioinformatics: Nucleated cell counts per sample were estimated from amplification of reference gene primers within the assay. Sequence reads were collapsed and filtered to measure the absolute abundance of every unique TCRbeta CDR3 rearrangement. For each sample, productive Simpson clonality was calculated by taking the square root of Simpson's diversity index across productive rearrangements. TCRdb stores this immuneACCESS table with in-frame sequences only. Part of the clones is absent; in the studies checked, under half of the shortfall reflects unresolved V genes, and no reason is known for the rest. The V and J calls and the clone size are those of that table, but D and trimming were determined from the DNA. Counted in this sample were 250,000 to 300,000 clones; approximately 83% of them appeared once. The ten largest make up approximately 1.9% of the sample.

This clonotype was obtained from a woman between 45 and 60 years old who had recovered from COVID-19. Sequences were obtained from PBMCs or T cells enriched from blood (not recorded which).

Here the CDR3 is given as CASSLARQGLYQPQHF. The bases read TGTGCCAGCAGCTTGGCACGACAGGGGTTGTATCAGCCCCAGCATTTT. The rearrangement joined TRBV7-9 to TRBJ1-5, with 8 central nucleotides matching TRBD1. The germline V and J ends show losses of 3 bases and 5 bases respectively, and no gene match explains 9 bases of the junction. Counted from cysteine to phenylalanine, this CDR3 has 16 amino acids. The retained sequence is limited to the CDR3, 48 bases, with the frame set at the first base. The germline V gene encodes CDR1 SEHNR and CDR2 FQNEAQ (reference sequence).